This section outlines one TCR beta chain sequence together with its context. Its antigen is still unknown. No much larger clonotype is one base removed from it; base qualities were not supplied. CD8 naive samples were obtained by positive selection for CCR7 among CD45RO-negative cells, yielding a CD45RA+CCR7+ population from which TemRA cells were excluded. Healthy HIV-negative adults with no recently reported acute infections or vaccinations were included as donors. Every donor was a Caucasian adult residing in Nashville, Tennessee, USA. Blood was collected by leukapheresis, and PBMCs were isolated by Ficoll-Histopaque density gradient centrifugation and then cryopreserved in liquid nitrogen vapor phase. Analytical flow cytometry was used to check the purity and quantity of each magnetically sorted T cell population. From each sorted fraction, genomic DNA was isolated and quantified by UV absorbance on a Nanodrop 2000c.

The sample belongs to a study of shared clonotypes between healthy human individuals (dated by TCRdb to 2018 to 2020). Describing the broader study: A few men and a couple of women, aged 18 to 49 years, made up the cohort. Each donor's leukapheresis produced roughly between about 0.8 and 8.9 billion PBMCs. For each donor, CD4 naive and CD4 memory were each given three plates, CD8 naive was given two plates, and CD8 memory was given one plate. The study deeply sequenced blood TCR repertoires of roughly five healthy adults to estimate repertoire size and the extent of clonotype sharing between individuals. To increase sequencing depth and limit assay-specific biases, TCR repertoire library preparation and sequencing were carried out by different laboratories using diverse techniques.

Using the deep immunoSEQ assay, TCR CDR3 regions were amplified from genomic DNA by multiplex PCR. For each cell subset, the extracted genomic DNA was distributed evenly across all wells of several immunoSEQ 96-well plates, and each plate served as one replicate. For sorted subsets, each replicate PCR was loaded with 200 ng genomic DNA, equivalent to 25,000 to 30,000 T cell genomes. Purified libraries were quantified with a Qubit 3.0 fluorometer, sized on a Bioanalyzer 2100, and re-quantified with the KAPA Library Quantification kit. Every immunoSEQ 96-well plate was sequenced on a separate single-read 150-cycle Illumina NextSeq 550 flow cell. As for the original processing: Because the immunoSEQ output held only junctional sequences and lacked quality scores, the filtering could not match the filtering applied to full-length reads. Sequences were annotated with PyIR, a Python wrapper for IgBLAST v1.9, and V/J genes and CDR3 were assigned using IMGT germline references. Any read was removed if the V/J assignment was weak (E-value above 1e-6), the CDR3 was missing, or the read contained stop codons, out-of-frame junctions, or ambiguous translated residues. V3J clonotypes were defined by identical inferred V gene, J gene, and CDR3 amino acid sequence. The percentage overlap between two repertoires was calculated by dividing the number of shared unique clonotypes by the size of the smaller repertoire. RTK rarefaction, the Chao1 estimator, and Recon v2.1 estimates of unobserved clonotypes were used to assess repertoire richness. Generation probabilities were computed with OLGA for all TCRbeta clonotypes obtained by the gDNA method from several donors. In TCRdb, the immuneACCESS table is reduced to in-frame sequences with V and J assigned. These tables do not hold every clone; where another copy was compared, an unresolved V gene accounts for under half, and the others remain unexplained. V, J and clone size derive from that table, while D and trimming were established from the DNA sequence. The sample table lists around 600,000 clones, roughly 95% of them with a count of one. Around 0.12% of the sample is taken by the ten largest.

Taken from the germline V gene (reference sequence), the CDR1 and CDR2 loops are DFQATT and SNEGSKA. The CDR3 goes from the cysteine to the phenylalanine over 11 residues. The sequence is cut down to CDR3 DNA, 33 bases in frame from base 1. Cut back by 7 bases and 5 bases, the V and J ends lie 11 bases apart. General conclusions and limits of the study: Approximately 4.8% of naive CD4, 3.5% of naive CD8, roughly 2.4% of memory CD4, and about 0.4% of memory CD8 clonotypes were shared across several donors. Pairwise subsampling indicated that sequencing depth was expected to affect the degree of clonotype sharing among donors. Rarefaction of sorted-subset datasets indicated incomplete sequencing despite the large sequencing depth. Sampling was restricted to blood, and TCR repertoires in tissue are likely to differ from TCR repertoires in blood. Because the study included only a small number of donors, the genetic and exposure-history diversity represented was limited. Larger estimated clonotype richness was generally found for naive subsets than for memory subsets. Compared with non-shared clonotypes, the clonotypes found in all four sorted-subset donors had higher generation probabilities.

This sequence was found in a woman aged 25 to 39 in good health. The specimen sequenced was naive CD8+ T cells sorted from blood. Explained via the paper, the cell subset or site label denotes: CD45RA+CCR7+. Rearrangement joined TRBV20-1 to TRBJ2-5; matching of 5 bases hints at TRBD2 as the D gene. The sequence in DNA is TGCAGTGTACTAGGTGGGGAGACCCAGTACTTC. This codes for CSVLGGETQYF.